This is a list of T cell receptor beta chains from one sample in a study of CD4 and CD8 cells across lung adenocarcinoma regions. MiXCR was run by TCRdb on the PCR reads, yielding one entry per CDR3 protein. The sample yields 21,000 or so distinct CDR3 sequences, roughly half seen once. Sequencing was performed on CD8+ T cells from the center of a lung tumor. Every receptor here comes from a female donor with lung adenocarcinoma. The CD4 and CD8 labels of this study may be unreliable. The CDR3 runs from the conserved cysteine through the conserved F or W. A D gene is named only where the DNA matches it firmly. Clone size is not always given. Where it is, it says once, few, many or a class for expanded clones.

d_gene	len	abundance	v_gene	j_gene	CDR3aa	CDR3nt
.	15	few	TRBV7-2	TRBJ2-1	CASTTSRDSQETQFF	TGTGCCAGCACCACTTCGCGGGACTCCCAAGAGACCCAGTTCTTC
.	13	many	TRBV7-6	TRBJ2-5	CASSFGNQETQYF	TGTGCCAGCAGCTTTGGAAACCAAGAGACCCAGTACTTC
.	13	many	TRBV7-2	TRBJ2-3	CASSPFWTDTQYF	TGTGCCAGCAGCCCGTTTTGGACAGATACGCAGTATTTT
TRBD2	16	medium-sized	TRBV7-6	TRBJ2-3	CASSSRIAGGTDTQYF	TGTGCCAGCAGCTCCCGTATAGCGGGAGGGACAGATACGCAGTATTTT
.	14	medium-sized	TRBV6-5	TRBJ2-1	CASSYDLRGGEQFF	TGTGCCAGCAGTTACGACCTCAGAGGCGGGGAGCAGTTCTTC
TRBD2	16	.	TRBV7-2	TRBJ2-5	CASRVGAGRDPETQYF	TGTGCCAGCAGGGTAGGAGCGGGGAGGGACCCAGAGACCCAGTACTTC
TRBD1	14	.	TRBV10-3	TRBJ2-4	CAIGTGGTKETQYF	TGTGCCATCGGAACAGGGGGCACCAAAGAGACTCAGTACTTC
.	15	.	TRBV5-8	TRBJ2-7	CASSPRDTRSYEQYF	TGTGCCAGCAGCCCCCGGGACACCCGATCCTACGAGCAGTACTTC
TRBD1	16	many	TRBV4-1	TRBJ2-1	CASSQDRTGGWNEQFF	TGCGCCAGCAGCCAAGATCGGACAGGGGGCTGGAATGAGCAGTTCTTC
.	13	once	TRBV10-3	TRBJ2-3	CATGTWAKDMQYF	TGTGCCACCGGGACGTGGGCGAAAGATATGCAGTACTTT
TRBD1	15	.	TRBV6-1	TRBJ2-2	CASSGQAVSTGELFF	TGTGCCAGCAGCGGACAGGCTGTGAGCACCGGGGAGCTGTTTTTT
.	13	.	TRBV6-1	TRBJ1-2	CASSKGVNYGYTF	TGTGCCAGCAGTAAAGGGGTGAACTATGGCTACACCTTC
TRBD1	14	.	TRBV10-3	TRBJ2-4	CAAKGAGEENTQYF	TGTGCGGCCAAGGGGGCCGGTGAGGAAAACACTCAGTACTTC
TRBD2	19	medium-sized	TRBV6-1	TRBJ2-2	CASRHGLAGEIANTGELFF	TGTGCCAGCAGACACGGGTTAGCGGGGGAAATCGCGAACACCGGGGAGCTGTTTTTT
.	12	.	TRBV6-1	TRBJ2-7	CASSPEGYEQYF	TGTGCCAGCAGCCCGGAGGGTTACGAGCAGTACTTC
TRBD2	16	.	TRBV6-1	TRBJ2-7	CASSKTSGGAVYEQYF	TGTGCCAGCAGTAAAACTAGCGGGGGGGCCGTTTACGAGCAGTACTTC
.	13	.	TRBV27	TRBJ2-1	CASSYRGYNEQFF	TGTGCCAGCAGTTACCGGGGGTACAATGAGCAGTTCTTC
.	14	.	TRBV10-3	TRBJ2-5	CAGKGGREQEIQYF	TGTGCGGGGAAGGGGGGGCGTGAGCAAGAGATCCAGTACTTC
TRBD1	18	many	TRBV6-5	TRBJ2-2	CASSSGQGAPPYTGELFF	TGTGCCAGCAGTTCAGGGCAGGGGGCCCCTCCGTACACCGGGGAGCTGTTTTTT
.	15	many	TRBV6-5	TRBJ2-6	CASSYEGGGANVLTF	TGTGCCAGCAGTTACGAGGGTGGTGGGGCCAACGTCCTGACTTTC
TRBD1	15	few	TRBV10-1	TRBJ2-1	CASSPGQRLLHEQFF	TGCGCCAGCAGCCCGGGACAGAGATTGTTGCATGAGCAGTTCTTC
.	15	.	TRBV6-1	TRBJ2-7	CASSEYGTVSYEQYF	TGTGCCAGCAGTGAGTACGGGACGGTATCCTACGAGCAGTACTTC
TRBD2	15	many	TRBV10-1	TRBJ2-2	CASSDSGGPTGELFF	TGCGCCAGCAGTGATTCGGGAGGGCCTACCGGGGAGCTGTTTTTT
TRBD2	15	.	TRBV6-1	TRBJ2-7	CASSSLAGSSYEQYF	TGTGCCAGCAGCTCGCTAGCGGGGAGCTCCTACGAGCAGTACTTC
.	12	.	TRBV27	TRBJ2-4	CAGLRAKNTQYF	TGTGCGGGGCTGCGAGCCAAAAACACTCAGTATTTC
.	15	medium-sized	TRBV27	TRBJ2-1	CASSVSNPKVNEQFF	TGTGCCAGCAGTGTCAGCAACCCAAAGGTAAATGAGCAGTTCTTC
.	15	.	TRBV9	TRBJ2-3	CASSYSGTTTDTQYF	TGTGCCAGCAGTTACTCTGGGACCACTACAGATACGCAGTATTTT